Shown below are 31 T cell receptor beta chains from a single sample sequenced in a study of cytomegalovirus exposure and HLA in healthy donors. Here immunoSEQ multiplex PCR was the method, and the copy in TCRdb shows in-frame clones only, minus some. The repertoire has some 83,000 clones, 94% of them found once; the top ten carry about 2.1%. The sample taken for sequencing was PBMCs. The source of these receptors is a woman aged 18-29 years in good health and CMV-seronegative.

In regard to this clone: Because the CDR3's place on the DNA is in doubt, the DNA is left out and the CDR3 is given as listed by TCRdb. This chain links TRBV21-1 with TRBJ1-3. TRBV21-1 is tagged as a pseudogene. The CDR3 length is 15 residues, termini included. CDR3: CASTPDWGDGNTIYF.

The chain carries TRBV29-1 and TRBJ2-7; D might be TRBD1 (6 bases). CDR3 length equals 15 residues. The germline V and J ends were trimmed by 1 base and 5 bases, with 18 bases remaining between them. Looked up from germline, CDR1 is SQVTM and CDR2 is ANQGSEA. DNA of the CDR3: TGCAGCGTTGAAGCAGGTACGGACAGATTTGACGAGCAGTACTTC. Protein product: CSVEAGTDRFDEQYF.

CDR3 residues: CASSYRTSGGQETQYF. For the CDR3, the DNA is TGTGCCAGCAGTTATAGGACTAGCGGGGGGCAAGAGACCCAGTACTTC. This sequence joins TRBV6-5 and TRBJ2-5; 14 bases are a match to TRBD2. Germline V gene sequence: CDR1 MNHEY, CDR2 SVGAGI. V lost 3 bases and J lost 2; bases outside the gene matches: 2. This CDR3 spans 16 amino acids.

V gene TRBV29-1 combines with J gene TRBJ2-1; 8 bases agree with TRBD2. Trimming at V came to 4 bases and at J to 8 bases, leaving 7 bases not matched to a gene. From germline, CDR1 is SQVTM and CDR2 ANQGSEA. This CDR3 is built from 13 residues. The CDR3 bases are TGCAGCGTTGTACGGGGGGGCGGTTATGAGCAGTTCTTC. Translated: CSVVRGGGYEQFF.

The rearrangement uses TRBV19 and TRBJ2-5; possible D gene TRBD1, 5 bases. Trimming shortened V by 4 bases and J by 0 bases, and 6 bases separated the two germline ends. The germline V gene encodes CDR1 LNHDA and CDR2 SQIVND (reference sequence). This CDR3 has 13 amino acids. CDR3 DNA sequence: TGTGCCAGTAGTACGGACAACCAAGAGACCCAGTACTTC. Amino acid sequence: CASSTDNQETQYF.

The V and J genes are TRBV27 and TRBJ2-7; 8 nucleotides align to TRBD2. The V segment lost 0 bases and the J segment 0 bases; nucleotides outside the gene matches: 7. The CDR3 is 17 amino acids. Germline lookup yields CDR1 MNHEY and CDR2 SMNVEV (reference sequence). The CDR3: CASSLSRGAGNSYEQYF. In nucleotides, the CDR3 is TGTGCCAGCAGTTTATCGCGGGGGGCAGGTAACTCCTACGAGCAGTACTTC.

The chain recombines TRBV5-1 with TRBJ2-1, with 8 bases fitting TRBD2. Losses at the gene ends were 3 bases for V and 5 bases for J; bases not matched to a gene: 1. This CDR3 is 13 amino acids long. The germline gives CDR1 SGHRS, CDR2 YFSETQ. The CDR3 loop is CASSSLADNEQFF. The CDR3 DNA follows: TGCGCCAGCAGCTCACTAGCGGACAATGAGCAGTTCTTC.

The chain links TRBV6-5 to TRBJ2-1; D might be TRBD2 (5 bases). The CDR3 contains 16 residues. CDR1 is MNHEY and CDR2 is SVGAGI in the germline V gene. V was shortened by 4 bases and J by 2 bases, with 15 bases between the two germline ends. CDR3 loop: CASSSHPPGTYNEQFF. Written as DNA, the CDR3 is TGTGCCAGCAGTTCCCATCCTCCGGGGACCTACAATGAGCAGTTCTTC.

The CDR3 protein is CASSPPGQGYNEQFF. Written as DNA, the CDR3 is TGTGCCAGCAGCCCTCCGGGACAGGGTTACAATGAGCAGTTCTTC. The chain joins TRBV5-4 to TRBJ2-1; 9 bases align to TRBD1. V lost 4 bases and J lost 4; bases outside the gene matches: 6. The CDR3 totals 15 residues. In germline, CDR1 is SGHNT, CDR2 YYREEE (reference sequence).

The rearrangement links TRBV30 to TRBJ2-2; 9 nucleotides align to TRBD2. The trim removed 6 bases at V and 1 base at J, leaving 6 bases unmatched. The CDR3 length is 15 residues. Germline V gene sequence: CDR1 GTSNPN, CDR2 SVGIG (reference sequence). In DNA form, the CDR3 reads TGTGCCTGCGTAGCGGGGGCTTTGAACACCGGGGAGCTGTTTTTT. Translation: CACVAGALNTGELFF.

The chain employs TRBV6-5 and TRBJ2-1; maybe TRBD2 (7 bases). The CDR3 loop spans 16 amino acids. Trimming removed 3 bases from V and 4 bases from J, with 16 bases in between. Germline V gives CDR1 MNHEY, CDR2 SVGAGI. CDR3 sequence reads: CASSYGGGGRYNEQFF. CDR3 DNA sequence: TGTGCCAGCAGTTATGGTGGGGGGGGCCGATACAATGAGCAGTTCTTC.

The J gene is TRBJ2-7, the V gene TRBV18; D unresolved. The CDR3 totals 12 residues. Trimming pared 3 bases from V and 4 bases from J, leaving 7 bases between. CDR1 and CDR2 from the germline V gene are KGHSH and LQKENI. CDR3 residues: CASSPIQYEQYF. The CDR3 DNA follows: TGTGCCAGCTCACCTATTCAGTACGAGCAGTACTTC.

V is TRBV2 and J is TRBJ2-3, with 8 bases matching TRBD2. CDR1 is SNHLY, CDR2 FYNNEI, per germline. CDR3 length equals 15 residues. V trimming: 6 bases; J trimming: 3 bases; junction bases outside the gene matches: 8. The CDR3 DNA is TGTGCCAGCAGAACGAGCGGGAGTAATACAGATACGCAGTATTTT. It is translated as CASRTSGSNTDTQYF.

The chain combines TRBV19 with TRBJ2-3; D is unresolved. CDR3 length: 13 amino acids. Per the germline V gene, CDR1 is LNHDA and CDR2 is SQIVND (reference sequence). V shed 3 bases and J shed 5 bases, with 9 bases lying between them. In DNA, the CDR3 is TGTGCCAGTAGTATTGGTACGGGAGATACGCAGTATTTT. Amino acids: CASSIGTGDTQYF.

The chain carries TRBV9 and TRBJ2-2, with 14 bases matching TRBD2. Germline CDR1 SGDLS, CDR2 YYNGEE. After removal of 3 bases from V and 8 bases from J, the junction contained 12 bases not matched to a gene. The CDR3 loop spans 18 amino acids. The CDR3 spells CASSEGLAGDIVSGELFF. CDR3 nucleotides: TGTGCCAGCAGCGAGGGACTAGCGGGAGATATAGTATCTGGGGAGCTGTTTTTT.

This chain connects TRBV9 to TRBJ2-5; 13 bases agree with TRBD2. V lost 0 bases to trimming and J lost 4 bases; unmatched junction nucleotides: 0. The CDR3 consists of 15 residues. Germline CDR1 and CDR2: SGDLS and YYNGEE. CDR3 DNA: TGTGCCAGCAGCGTAGGGACTAGCGGGAGAGAGACCCAGTACTTC. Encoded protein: CASSVGTSGRETQYF.

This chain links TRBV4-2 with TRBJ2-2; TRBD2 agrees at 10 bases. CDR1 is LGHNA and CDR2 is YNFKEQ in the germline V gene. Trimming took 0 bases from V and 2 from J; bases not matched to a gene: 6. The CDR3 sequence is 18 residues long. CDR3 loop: CASSQDGIAGGNTGELFF. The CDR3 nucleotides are TGTGCCAGCAGCCAAGATGGAATAGCGGGAGGTAACACCGGGGAGCTGTTTTTT.

As DNA, the CDR3 is TGTGCCTGGAGTCCCCGGCGGGTGACTGTAATTGAGCAGTTCTTC. Amino acids: CAWSPRRVTVIEQFF. The V gene is TRBV30, the J gene TRBJ2-1; possibly TRBD2 for D (5 bases). Deletions cut 2 bases from V and 9 bases from J, with 20 bases between. CDR3 length: 15 amino acids. Germline lookup yields CDR1 GTSNPN and CDR2 SVGIG (reference sequence).

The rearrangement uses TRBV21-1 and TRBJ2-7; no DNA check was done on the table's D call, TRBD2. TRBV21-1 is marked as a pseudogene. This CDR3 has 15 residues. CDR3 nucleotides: TGTGCCAGCAGCGCTTGGCCGGGGGTGCAGGGTGCGAAGTACTTC. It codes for CASSAWPGVQGAKYF.

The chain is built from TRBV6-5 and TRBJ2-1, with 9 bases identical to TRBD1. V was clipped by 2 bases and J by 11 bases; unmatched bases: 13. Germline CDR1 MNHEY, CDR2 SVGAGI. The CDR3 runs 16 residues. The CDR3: CASSYNPGQGGRQQFF. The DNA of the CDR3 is TGTGCCAGCAGTTACAATCCGGGACAGGGTGGGCGGCAGCAGTTCTTC.

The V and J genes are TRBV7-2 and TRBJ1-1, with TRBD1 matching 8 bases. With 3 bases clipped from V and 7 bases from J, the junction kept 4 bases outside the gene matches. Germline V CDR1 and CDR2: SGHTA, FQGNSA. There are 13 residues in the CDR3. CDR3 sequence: CASSLGDRGEAFF. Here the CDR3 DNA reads TGTGCCAGCAGCTTGGGTGACAGGGGTGAAGCTTTCTTT.

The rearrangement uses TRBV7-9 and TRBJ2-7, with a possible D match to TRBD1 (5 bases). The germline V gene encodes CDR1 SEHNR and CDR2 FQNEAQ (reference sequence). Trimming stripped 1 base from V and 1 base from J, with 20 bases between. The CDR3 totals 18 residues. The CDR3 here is CASSLVGPASAASYEQYF. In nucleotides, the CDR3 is TGTGCCAGCAGCTTAGTGGGGCCGGCGTCAGCAGCTTCCTACGAGCAGTACTTC.

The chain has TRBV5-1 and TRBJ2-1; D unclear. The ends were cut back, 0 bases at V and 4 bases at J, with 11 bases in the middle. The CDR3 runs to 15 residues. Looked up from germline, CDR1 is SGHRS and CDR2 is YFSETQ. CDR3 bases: TGCGCCAGCAGCTTGGCACAGTTTTCTTACAATGAGCAGTTCTTC. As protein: CASSLAQFSYNEQFF.

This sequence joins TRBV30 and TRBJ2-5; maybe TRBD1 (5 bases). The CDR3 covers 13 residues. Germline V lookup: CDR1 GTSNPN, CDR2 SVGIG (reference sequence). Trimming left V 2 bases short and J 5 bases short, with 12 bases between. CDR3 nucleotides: TGTGCCTGGAGTTCAGGGTTGGGGGAGACCCAGTACTTC. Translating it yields CAWSSGLGETQYF.

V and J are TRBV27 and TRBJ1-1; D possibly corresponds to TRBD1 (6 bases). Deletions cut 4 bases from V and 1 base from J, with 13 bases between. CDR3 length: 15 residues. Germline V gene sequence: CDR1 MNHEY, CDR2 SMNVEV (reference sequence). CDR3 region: CASSSNRVANTEAFF. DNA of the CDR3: TGTGCCAGCAGTTCAAACAGGGTTGCGAACACTGAAGCTTTCTTT.

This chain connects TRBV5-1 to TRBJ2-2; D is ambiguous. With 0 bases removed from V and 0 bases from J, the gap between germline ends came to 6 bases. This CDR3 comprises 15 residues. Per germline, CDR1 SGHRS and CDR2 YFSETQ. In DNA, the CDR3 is TGCGCCAGCAGCTTGGTATCCGCGAACACCGGGGAGCTGTTTTTT. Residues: CASSLVSANTGELFF.

The CDR3 sequence is CASSEAGLVNEQFF. CDR3 nucleotides: TGTGCCAGCAGTGAAGCGGGACTAGTTAATGAGCAGTTCTTC. The genes are TRBV2 and TRBJ2-1; 8 positions agree with TRBD2. Germline-derived CDR1 and CDR2 are SNHLY and FYNNEI. This CDR3 spans 14 amino acids. The junction had 2 bases not matched to a gene; V was cut back by 0 bases and J by 7 bases.

The CDR3 nucleotides read TGTGCTAGTGGTTTGCCGGACGTCGGGGGGAGTACCTACGAGCAGTACTTC. Encoded protein: CASGLPDVGGSTYEQYF. The gene calls are TRBV12-5 and TRBJ2-7, with TRBD2 identical over 7 bases. V gave up 2 bases and J gave up 2 bases; unmatched junction bases: 12. This CDR3 has 17 residues. In germline, CDR1 is LGHNT, CDR2 FRNRAP.

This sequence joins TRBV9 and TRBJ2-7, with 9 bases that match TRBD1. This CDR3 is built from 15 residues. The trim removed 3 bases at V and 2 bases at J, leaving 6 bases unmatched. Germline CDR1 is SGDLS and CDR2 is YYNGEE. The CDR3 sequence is CASSEGTGRPYEQYF. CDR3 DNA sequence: TGTGCCAGCAGCGAAGGGACAGGGAGACCCTACGAGCAGTACTTC.

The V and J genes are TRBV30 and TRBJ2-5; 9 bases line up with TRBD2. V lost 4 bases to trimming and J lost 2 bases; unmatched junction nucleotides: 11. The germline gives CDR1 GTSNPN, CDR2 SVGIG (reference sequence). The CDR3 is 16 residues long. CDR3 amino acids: CAWTSPGLASQETQYF. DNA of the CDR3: TGTGCCTGGACCTCCCCCGGACTAGCGTCTCAAGAGACCCAGTACTTC.

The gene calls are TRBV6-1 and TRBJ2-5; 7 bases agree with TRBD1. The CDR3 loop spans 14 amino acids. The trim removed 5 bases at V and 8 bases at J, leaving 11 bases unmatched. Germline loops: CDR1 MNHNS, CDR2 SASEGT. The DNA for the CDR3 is TGTGCCAGCAGTAGACGACAGGGTTCGGAAACCCAGTACTTC. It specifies CASSRRQGSETQYF.